A selection of T cell receptor beta chains follows, all from one sample in a study of cytomegalovirus exposure and HLA in healthy donors. This table comes from immunoSEQ multiplex PCR, and its TCRdb copy is limited to in-frame clones, with some not included. The data hold roughly 56,000 clones, with nearly 90% observed a single time. Sequencing used PBMCs. The source is a young woman in good health and CMV-seronegative. Each CDR3 is given without its conserved first and last residue. The order of the fields is J gene, V gene, CDR3 protein.

J gene: TRBJ1-2
V gene: TRBV28
CDR3 protein: ASSPPTNYGYT

J gene: TRBJ1-1
V gene: TRBV10-3
CDR3 protein: AISSGPQENTEAF

J gene: TRBJ1-4
V gene: TRBV15
CDR3 protein: ATSPGPGGANEKLF

J gene: TRBJ2-5
V gene: TRBV7-9
CDR3 protein: ASSRPGETQY

J gene: TRBJ1-2
V gene: TRBV2
CDR3 protein: ASSDQRAYYGYT

J gene: TRBJ1-2
V gene: TRBV27
CDR3 protein: ASSYSGQIDGYT

J gene: TRBJ1-2
V gene: TRBV5-6
CDR3 protein: ASSSGQTLNYGYT

J gene: TRBJ2-5
V gene: TRBV16
CDR3 protein: ASSFGQIQETQY

J gene: TRBJ1-6
V gene: TRBV27
CDR3 protein: ASGLPGPLH

J gene: TRBJ1-1
V gene: TRBV7-9
CDR3 protein: ASSLAGEGGGEAF

J gene: TRBJ1-2
V gene: TRBV30
CDR3 protein: AWSVGKGVIT

J gene: TRBJ1-3
V gene: TRBV5-1
CDR3 protein: ASSPPGQSSGNTIY